A single sample is the source of the 27 T cell receptor beta chains below, sequenced in a study of blood T cell repertoires in COVID-19. The repertoire was sequenced with immunoSEQ multiplex PCR; TCRdb's copy has only in-frame clones and lacks some. The data hold fewer than 300,000 clones, with about nine tenths observed a single time. The material sequenced was PBMCs or T cells enriched from blood (not recorded which). The origin of the receptors is a woman in her 30s who had recovered from COVID-19.

The CDR3 DNA is TGTGCCAGCAGCGTTTCAGGGGACGAGCAGTACTTC. Protein sequence: CASSVSGDEQYF. The J gene is TRBJ2-7, the V gene TRBV9; perhaps TRBD1 as D (6 bases). Trimming removed 2 bases at V and 5 bases at J, with 8 bases between. CDR1 is SGDLS and CDR2 is YYNGEE in the germline V gene. CDR3 length equals 12 residues.

This rearrangement joins TRBV29-1 to TRBJ2-1, with 7 bases fitting TRBD1. V shed 6 bases and J 3 bases; nucleotides not matched to a gene: 5. The CDR3 totals 13 residues. From germline, CDR1 is SQVTM and CDR2 ANQGSEA. Here the CDR3 DNA reads TGCAGCGTAGGGGGCTTGGTCTACAATGAGCAGTTCTTC. It codes for CSVGGLVYNEQFF.

The chain carries TRBV6-5 and TRBJ2-5, with D maybe TRBD1 (5 bases). CDR1 is MNHEY and CDR2 is SVGAGI in the germline V gene. The V and J ends lost 7 bases and 1 base respectively, with 13 bases between them. CDR3 length: 14 residues. The CDR3 reads CASKIQASQETQYF. As DNA, the CDR3 is TGTGCCAGCAAAATACAGGCCAGCCAAGAGACCCAGTACTTC.

This clone was counted only a few times. This chain connects TRBV5-6 to TRBJ1-5, with 7 bases fitting TRBD1. This CDR3 spans 14 amino acids. In germline, CDR1 is SGHDT, CDR2 YYEEEE. With V trimmed by 4 bases and J by 6 bases, 7 bases remained unmatched. This CDR3 reads CASSPRQGGQPQHF. CDR3 in DNA: TGTGCCAGCAGCCCCCGACAGGGAGGTCAGCCCCAGCATTTT.

The chain employs TRBV29-1 and TRBJ1-2; perhaps TRBD1 as D (5 bases). The germline gives CDR1 SQVTM, CDR2 ANQGSEA. Deletions cut 6 bases from V and 7 bases from J, with 15 bases between. The CDR3 has 12 residues. The DNA for the CDR3 is TGCAGCGTGGGCCAGGGAAGCTCTGGCTACACCTTC. Translating it yields CSVGQGSSGYTF.

V gene TRBV10-2 combines with J gene TRBJ2-7, with D perhaps TRBD1 (6 bases). The V end lost 2 bases, the J end lost 3 bases, and 11 bases lay between the germline ends. This CDR3 has 14 residues. Per germline, CDR1 WSHSY and CDR2 SAAADI. This chain's CDR3 is CASSEVGAYYEQYF. The CDR3 DNA follows: TGCGCCAGCAGTGAGGTGGGGGCATACTACGAGCAGTACTTC.

The chain links TRBV27 to TRBJ2-1, with 7 bases identical to TRBD1. Germline V gives CDR1 MNHEY, CDR2 SMNVEV (reference sequence). The CDR3 is 15 amino acids. The V segment lost 3 bases and the J segment 6 bases; nucleotides outside the gene matches: 8. The CDR3 spells CASSFQIGTVNEQFF. The CDR3 region has the DNA TGTGCCAGCAGTTTCCAAATCGGGACAGTCAATGAGCAGTTCTTC.

The J gene is TRBJ2-3, the V gene TRBV4-3; 11 bases are shared with TRBD2. V lost 0 bases to trimming and J lost 5 bases; unmatched junction nucleotides: 13. Germline-derived CDR1 and CDR2 are LGHNA and YSLEER. The CDR3 sequence is 19 residues long. CDR3 DNA sequence: TGCGCCAGCAGCCAAGATGGTACTAGCGGGAGTGTTATCGGAGATACGCAGTATTTT. It codes for CASSQDGTSGSVIGDTQYF.

J is TRBJ1-1 and V is TRBV7-9; D gene uncertain. The germline gives CDR1 SEHNR, CDR2 FQNEAQ (reference sequence). The V end lost 5 bases, the J end lost 3 bases, and 10 bases lay between the germline ends. CDR3 length equals 13 residues. CDR3 region: CASSRVEDTEAFF. The CDR3 DNA reads as TGTGCCAGCAGCCGCGTTGAGGACACTGAAGCTTTCTTT.

The V call is TRBV5-1, the J call TRBJ2-3, with 8 bases matching TRBD1. The CDR3 has 15 amino acids. Trimming cost V 1 base and J 0 bases; bases outside gene matches: 1. Germline CDR1 and CDR2: SGHRS and YFSETQ. The CDR3 nucleotides read TGCGCCAGCAGCTTGAGGACAGGGAGCACAGATACGCAGTATTTT. It translates to CASSLRTGSTDTQYF.

J is TRBJ1-3 and V is TRBV15; D remains ambiguous. In germline, CDR1 is LNHNV, CDR2 YYDKDF (reference sequence). The germline V and J ends were trimmed by 6 bases and 4 bases, with 10 bases remaining between them. This CDR3 has 13 residues. The CDR3 sequence: CATSQLVGNTIYF. Here the CDR3 DNA reads TGTGCCACCAGTCAGCTAGTAGGAAACACCATATATTTT.

This clone has a handful of counts. The chain carries TRBV7-2 and TRBJ2-1; D is perhaps TRBD1 (5 bases). V lost 4 bases and J 7 bases, leaving 17 bases between the germline ends. The CDR3 sequence is 15 residues long. CDR1 and CDR2 from the germline V gene are SGHTA and FQGNSA. In DNA form, the CDR3 reads TGTGCCAGCAGCTATAAGGGGAACATGGTAAATGAGCAGTTCTTC. This encodes CASSYKGNMVNEQFF. Using reference TRBV7-2 and TRBJ2-1 for the parts outside the CDR3, the full variable domain is GAGVSQSPSNKVTEKGKDVELRCDPISGHTALYWYRQSLGQGLEFLIYFQGNSAPDKSGLPSDRFSAERTGGSVSTLTIQRTQQEDSAVYLCASSYKGNMVNEQFFGPGTRLTVL.

The gene calls are TRBV11-3 and TRBJ2-7, with D possibly being TRBD2 (5 bases). The V and J ends lost 5 bases and 0 bases respectively, with 11 bases between them. Germline V gene data show CDR1 as SGHNT and CDR2 as YENEEA. This CDR3 is 14 amino acids long. In nucleotides, the CDR3 is TGTGCCAGCAGCCGCGCTGGGAGCTCCTACGAGCAGTACTTC. Translating gives CASSRAGSSYEQYF.

The rearrangement links TRBV19 to TRBJ1-5; D is unresolved. The CDR3 runs to 14 residues. CDR1 and CDR2 from the germline V gene are LNHDA and SQIVND (reference sequence). V was shortened by 3 bases and J by 4 bases, with 10 bases between the two germline ends. The CDR3 bases are TGTGCCAGTAGTATTCGGAGAAGTAATCAGCCCCAGCATTTT. Translating gives CASSIRRSNQPQHF.

The J gene is TRBJ1-2, the V gene TRBV5-4, with TRBD1 as a possible D gene (6 bases). V was pared by 5 bases and J by 4 bases, with 12 bases between. Germline CDR1 SGHNT, CDR2 YYREEE (reference sequence). This CDR3 comprises 13 residues. CDR3 loop: CASSNREGYGYTF. CDR3 DNA sequence: TGTGCCAGCAGTAACAGGGAAGGCTATGGCTACACCTTC.

The V and J genes are TRBV28 and TRBJ1-5; 10 bases line up with TRBD1. This CDR3 comprises 13 residues. The ends lost 9 bases at V and 6 bases at J; junction bases unmatched: 5. CDR1 is MDHEN, CDR2 SYDVKM, per germline. The CDR3 DNA reads as TGTGCCAGTTGGGACAGGGGTATTCAGCCCCAGCATTTT. As protein: CASWDRGIQPQHF.

The chain carries TRBV7-2 and TRBJ1-2; TRBD1 agrees at 8 bases. The CDR3 spans 14 residues. Germline lookup yields CDR1 SGHTA and CDR2 FQGNSA. V lost 6 bases, J lost 7 bases, and 10 bases stayed unmatched. The CDR3 DNA is TGTGCCAGCAGTCCTCAGGGGGCGCGAAGTGGCTACACCTTC. Amino acids: CASSPQGARSGYTF. Combining the CDR3 with reference TRBV7-2 and TRBJ1-2 gives the whole variable domain GAGVSQSPSNKVTEKGKDVELRCDPISGHTALYWYRQSLGQGLEFLIYFQGNSAPDKSGLPSDRFSAERTGGSVSTLTIQRTQQEDSAVYLCASSPQGARSGYTFGSGTRLTVV.

This sequence joins TRBV19 and TRBJ1-4; tentatively, D is TRBD1 (5 bases). V lost 6 bases to trimming and J lost 0 bases, with 11 bases between them. The CDR3 has 15 residues. CDR1 is LNHDA and CDR2 is SQIVND in the germline V gene (reference sequence). Written as DNA, the CDR3 is TGTGCCAGTAGCCGGGGGGTTTCAACTAATGAAAAACTGTTTTTT. It is translated as CASSRGVSTNEKLFF.

The V and J genes are TRBV27 and TRBJ2-5; D remains ambiguous. Germline CDR1 and CDR2: MNHEY and SMNVEV (reference sequence). The CDR3 is 13 amino acids. Trimming stripped 6 bases from V and 0 bases from J, with 8 bases between. CDR3 sequence reads: CASSFLYQETQYF. CDR3 nucleotide sequence: TGTGCCAGCAGCTTCCTATACCAAGAGACCCAGTACTTC.

The chain links TRBV9 to TRBJ2-3; tentative D call: TRBD1 (6 bases). From germline, CDR1 is SGDLS and CDR2 YYNGEE. The CDR3 is made up of 15 amino acids. V dropped 4 bases and J dropped 1 base, with 13 bases sitting between them. Here the CDR3 DNA reads TGTGCCAGCAGCCCGCAGGGGCGGGGCACAGATACGCAGTATTTT. Translating gives CASSPQGRGTDTQYF.

The gene calls are TRBV3-1 (or the pseudogene TRBV3-2) and TRBJ1-1; D may be TRBD1 (5 bases). The CDR3 sequence is 15 residues long. V dropped 2 bases and J dropped 4 bases, with 14 bases sitting between them. Germline CDR1 and CDR2: LGHDT and YNNKEL (reference sequence). CDR3 sequence: CASSQCRRGGTEAFF. The CDR3 DNA sequence: TGTGCCAGCAGCCAATGTCGAAGGGGTGGCACTGAAGCTTTCTTT.

This clone showed up just once. The chain recombines TRBV2 with TRBJ1-2; 10 bases are shared with TRBD1. The V and J ends lost 4 bases and 8 bases, in that order; junction bases with no gene match: 10. The CDR3 contains 15 residues. Per germline, CDR1 SNHLY and CDR2 FYNNEI. The CDR3 protein is CASSVLTGGAKGYTF. The CDR3 DNA is TGTGCCAGCAGTGTCTTGACAGGGGGCGCAAAGGGCTACACCTTC.

The chain recombines TRBV7-8 with TRBJ1-1; D gene uncertain. Germline V lookup: CDR1 SGHVS, CDR2 FQNEAQ. There are 13 residues in the CDR3. The V gene lost 1 base and the J gene lost 8 bases, with 11 bases spanning the gap. This chain's CDR3 is CASSLGGGREAFF. Written as DNA, the CDR3 is TGTGCCAGCAGCTTAGGGGGAGGTAGAGAAGCTTTCTTT.

The rearrangement links TRBV19 to TRBJ2-4, with TRBD1 identical over 10 bases. Trimming removed 6 bases from V and 8 bases from J; junction bases left unmatched: 4. Germline values: CDR1 LNHDA, CDR2 SQIVND (reference sequence). This CDR3 has 13 amino acids. CDR3 DNA: TGTGCCAGTAGGCCCGGGACAGGGGACATTCAGTACTTC. Protein sequence: CASRPGTGDIQYF.

The CDR3 coding sequence is TGTGCCAGCAGTGACTCTACTAGCGGGAGGGATGGCAATGAGCAGTTCTTC. It yields the protein CASSDSTSGRDGNEQFF. The V and J genes are TRBV6-4 and TRBJ2-1, with TRBD2 matching 13 bases. In germline, CDR1 is MRHNA, CDR2 SNTAGT. CDR3 size: 17 residues. Trimming cost V 0 bases and J 6 bases; bases outside gene matches: 5.

This chain joins TRBV3-1 (or the pseudogene TRBV3-2) and TRBJ2-1, with a possible D match to TRBD1 (6 bases). Trimming pared 4 bases from V and 4 bases from J, leaving 17 bases between. This CDR3 has 16 residues. From germline, CDR1 is LGHDT and CDR2 YNNKEL (reference sequence). This chain's CDR3 is CASSPGGQFQYNEQFF. The CDR3 DNA is TGTGCCAGCAGCCCAGGAGGACAGTTCCAATACAATGAGCAGTTCTTC.

The V call is TRBV12-3 or TRBV12-4, the J call TRBJ2-7; 7 positions agree with TRBD1. The CDR3 is 13 amino acids. The junction had 8 bases not matched to a gene; V was cut back by 6 bases and J by 6 bases. The chain's CDR3 is CASSRDSLFEQYF. CDR3 nucleotide sequence: TGTGCCAGCAGCCGGGACAGTCTCTTCGAGCAGTACTTC.